The sequence of this TCR beta chain was determined in a study of blood T cell repertoires in COVID-19. About the research overall: Samples of COVID-19 (acute and convalescent) were obtained from the United States, Italy and Spain. T cells, B-cell-depleted T cells, or PBMCs provided the cDNA or gDNA that served as material.

The method was immunoSEQ multiplex PCR; TCRdb's version includes in-frame clones alone and lacks a portion of them. Of hundreds of thousands of clones in the sample, 90% are singletons; the top ten hold approximately 0.25%. Trimming at V came to 4 bases and at J to 9 bases, leaving 8 bases not matched to a gene. Germline loops: CDR1 MNHNY, CDR2 SVGAGI (reference sequence). This CDR3 contains 14 residues. This TCR was sampled from a woman aged 18-29 years with acute or convalescent COVID-19. Sequencing used peripheral blood. J is TRBJ2-2 and V is TRBV6-6; TRBD1 agrees at 7 bases. CDR3 coding DNA: TGTGCCAGCAGTTGGGGGACAGCGCACCGGGAGCTGTTTTTT. Its translation is CASSWGTAHRELFF.